This TCR beta chain was sequenced for a study of blood T cell repertoires in COVID-19. TCRdb's copy holds only in-frame clones and misses some; the assay was immunoSEQ multiplex PCR. Among 200,000 to 300,000 clones listed, approximately 86% were seen once. Sample: peripheral blood. The TCR originated in a man aged 25-40 years with active or convalescent COVID-19.

CDR3 DNA: TGTGCCAGCAGCTTGGCTAGCCGAAGCTCCTACAATGAGCAGTTCTTC. This codes for CASSLASRSSYNEQFF. The chain couples TRBV7-6 to TRBJ2-1; D is possibly TRBD2 (5 bases). Between the trimmed V and J ends, which lost 3 bases and 0 bases, there was a span of 12 bases. CDR1 and CDR2 from the germline V gene are SGHVS and FNYEAQ. This CDR3 is built from 16 residues.